This T cell receptor (beta chain) stems from a study of blood T cell repertoires in COVID-19. Germline-derived CDR1 and CDR2 are KGHSH and LQKENI. This CDR3 contains 16 residues. The J segment lost 5 bases and the V segment lost 2 bases, leaving 4 bases of the junction unmatched. Assay used: immunoSEQ multiplex PCR; TCRdb lists only in-frame clones, some missing. The sample records 75,000 to 90,000 clones, about 90% being singletons. Sequencing was done on a sample of peripheral blood. V and J are TRBV18 and TRBJ2-5, with TRBD2 identical over 14 bases. This clonotype was obtained from a man older than 75 with acute or convalescent COVID-19. The CDR3 here is CASSPRLAGGPETQYF. The CDR3 DNA sequence: TGTGCCAGCTCACCAAGACTAGCGGGGGGGCCGGAGACCCAGTACTTC.